This T cell receptor (beta chain) was sequenced during a study of T cells in Graves' hyperthyroidism and ophthalmopathy (dated by TCRdb to the late 2010s). About the investigation overall: TCR V-J signatures able to tell the groups apart were searched for in a discovery cohort of 90 to 100 patients, of whom around 43 had Graves' ophthalmopathy and about 55 had stable Graves' hyperthyroidism. Thyroid tissue and blood T-cell repertoires from roughly 6 Graves' hyperthyroidism patients were also compared in the study. Once sampling was done, hyperthyroidism patients were given methimazole at a starting dose of 30 mg daily, whereas ophthalmopathy patients were given high-dose intravenous methylprednisolone. According to the paper, TCR Vbeta CDR3 sequencing was carried out on 135 peripheral blood samples, which came from under 50 ophthalmopathy, 80 or so hyperthyroidism and approximately 17 progressor patients. For training and testing, the 80 to 100 patients in the discovery cohort were randomly divided in a 7:3 ratio. An independent validation cohort of about 19 hyperthyroidism patients and some 15 patients who later progressed to ophthalmopathy tested prospective prediction of ophthalmopathy. The study at large found these results: Most expanded thyroid clonotypes (frequency above 0.001) were also detected in blood, a finding suggesting that blood repertoires may reflect thyroid immune responses. Sample size was not statistically predetermined, and blinding of investigators to group allocation was not performed. Ophthalmopathy was separated from stable hyperthyroidism by a 13 V-J signature model, with approximately 86% sensitivity and 81% to 83% specificity obtained in cross-validation and 80%/75% obtained in testing. In validation, progression to ophthalmopathy was predicted by the model with 70.59% sensitivity and approximately 78% specificity, a median of 6.5 months before onset.

Including cysteine and phenylalanine, the CDR3 has 16 amino acids. Just CDR3 DNA is preserved here, 48 bases in frame from base 1. V ends up 3 bases short and J 7 bases short, with an unmatched junction base count of 7. Based on the germline V gene, the CDR1 and CDR2 sequences are SGDLS and YYNGEE. Amplification of TCR beta CDR3 regions was carried out from RNA transcripts. The TCR CDR3 was subjected to a first round of RT-PCR using the HTBI primer set and the Qiagen OneStep RT-PCR kit. Libraries were constructed in a second round of multiplex PCR, after which size selection and purification were carried out. Sequencing of the libraries was done on an Illumina HiSeq2000 using paired-end 100 bp reads. The authors' analysis ran thus. SOAPnuke was used to process the raw data, removing reads that contained adapters or uncalled bases, had a mean Phred below 15, or lacked an exact match to the constant primer or identifier. High-quality paired reads were merged with COPE v1.2.5, and unique nucleotide sequences were defined as clonotypes. MiTCR v1.1 was used to align the clonotypes against IMGT TRBV, TRBD and TRBJ reference segments. The analysis included only V-J combinations with a frequency above 0.0001, which together covered more than 99% of the repertoires. A TCS score was defined as the ratio of F50 (clonal expansion) to E x V (chaos), with BLOSUM62-based TCRdist applied between CDR3 peptides within each V-J. Welch's t-statistics and random forest reduced around 550 V-J features to 10 to 15, which were used in a naive Bayes classifier (R e1071). The Morisita-Horn index was used to measure how similar the thyroid and blood repertoires were. The raw public reads went through TCRdb reprocessing: fastp at Q25, MiXCR clone calling, in-frame beta chains kept. Identical CDR3 proteins give one entry, which carries the most common genes and DNA. None of the V and J calls come from the authors' own analysis; TCRdb made them. The sample records 500,000 to 600,000 distinct CDR3 sequences, just over 45% of which are singletons. The ten biggest clones cover approximately 8.4% of the sample.

Points on this clonotype: Its target antigen remains unknown. No much larger clone is present one base from it, and per-base qualities are unavailable.

Stable Graves' hyperthyroidism was defined as the absence of progression to ophthalmopathy over 18 months of follow-up. Hyperthyroidism patients were newly diagnosed, with disease duration under 2 months, and aged 18 to 65 years. Exclusion was applied to patients with uncontrolled infections, other autoimmune diseases, pregnancy or lactation. Diagnoses were based on clinical symptoms, serum thyroxine and TRAb, thyroid ultrasound and orbital computed tomography. Trizol reagent was used to extract total RNA, and RNA quality was then checked on an Agilent 2100 Bioanalyzer. The V gene is TRBV9 and the J gene is TRBJ2-7, and TRBD2 aligns with 16 junction nucleotides. Sequencing was carried out using peripheral blood or thyroid tissue (not recorded which). The receptor was isolated from a woman aged 18-29 years with Graves' hyperthyroidism. The DNA reads TGTGCCAGCAGCGCGGGGGGACTAGCGGGAGGGGGTGAGCAGTACTTC. The translation is CASSAGGLAGGGEQYF.